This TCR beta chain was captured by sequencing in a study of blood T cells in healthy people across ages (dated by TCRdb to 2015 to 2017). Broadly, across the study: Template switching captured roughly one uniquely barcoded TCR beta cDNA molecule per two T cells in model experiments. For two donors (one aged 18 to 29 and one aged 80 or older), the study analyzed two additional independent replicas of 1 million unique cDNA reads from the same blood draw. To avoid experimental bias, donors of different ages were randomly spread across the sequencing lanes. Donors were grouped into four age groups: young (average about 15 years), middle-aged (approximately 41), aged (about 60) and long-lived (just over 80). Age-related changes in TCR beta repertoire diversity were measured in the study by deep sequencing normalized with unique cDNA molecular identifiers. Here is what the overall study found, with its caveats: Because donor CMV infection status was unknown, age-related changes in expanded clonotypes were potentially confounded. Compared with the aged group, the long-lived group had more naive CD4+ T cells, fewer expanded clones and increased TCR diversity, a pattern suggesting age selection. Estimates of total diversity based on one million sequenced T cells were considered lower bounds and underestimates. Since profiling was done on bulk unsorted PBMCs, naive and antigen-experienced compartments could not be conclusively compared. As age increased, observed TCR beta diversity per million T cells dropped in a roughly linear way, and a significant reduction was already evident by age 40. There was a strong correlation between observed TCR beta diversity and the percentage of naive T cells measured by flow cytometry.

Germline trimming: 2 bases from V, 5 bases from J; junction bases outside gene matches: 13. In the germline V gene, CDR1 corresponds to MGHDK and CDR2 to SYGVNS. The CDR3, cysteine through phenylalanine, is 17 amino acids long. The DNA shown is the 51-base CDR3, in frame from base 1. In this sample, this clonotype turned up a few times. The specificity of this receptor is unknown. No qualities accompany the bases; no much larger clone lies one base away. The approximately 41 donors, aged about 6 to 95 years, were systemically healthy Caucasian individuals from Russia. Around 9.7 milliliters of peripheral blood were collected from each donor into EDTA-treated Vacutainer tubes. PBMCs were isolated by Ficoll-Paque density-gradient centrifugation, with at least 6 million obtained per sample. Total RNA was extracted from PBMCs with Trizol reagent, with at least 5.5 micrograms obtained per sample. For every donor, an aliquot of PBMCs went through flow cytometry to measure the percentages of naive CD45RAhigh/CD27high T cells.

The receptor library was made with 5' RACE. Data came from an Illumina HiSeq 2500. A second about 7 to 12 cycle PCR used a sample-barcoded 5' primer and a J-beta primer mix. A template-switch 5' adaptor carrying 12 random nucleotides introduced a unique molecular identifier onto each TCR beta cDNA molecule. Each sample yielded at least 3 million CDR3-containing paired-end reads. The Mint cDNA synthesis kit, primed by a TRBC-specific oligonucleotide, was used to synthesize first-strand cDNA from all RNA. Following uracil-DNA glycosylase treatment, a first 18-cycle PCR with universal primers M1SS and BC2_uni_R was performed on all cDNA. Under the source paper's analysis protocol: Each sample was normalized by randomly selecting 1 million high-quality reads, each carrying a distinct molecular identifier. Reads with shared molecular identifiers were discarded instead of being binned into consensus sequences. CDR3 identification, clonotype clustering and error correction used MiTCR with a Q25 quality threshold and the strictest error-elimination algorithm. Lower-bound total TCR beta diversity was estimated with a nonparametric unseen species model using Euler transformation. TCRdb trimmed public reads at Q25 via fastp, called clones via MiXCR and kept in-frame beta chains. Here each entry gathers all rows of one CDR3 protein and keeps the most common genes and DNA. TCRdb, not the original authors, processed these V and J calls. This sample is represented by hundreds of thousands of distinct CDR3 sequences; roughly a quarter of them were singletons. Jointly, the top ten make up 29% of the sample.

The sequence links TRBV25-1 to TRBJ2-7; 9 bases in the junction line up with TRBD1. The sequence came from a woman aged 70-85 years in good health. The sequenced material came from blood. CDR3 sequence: CASSEEKQTGGSHEQYF. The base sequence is TGTGCCAGCAGTGAAGAAAAGCAGACAGGGGGATCCCACGAGCAGTACTTC.